The TCR beta chain described here comes from a study of cytomegalovirus exposure and HLA in healthy donors. The PCR had 60 Vbeta and 13 Jbeta primers. The assay was immunoSEQ multiplex PCR, and TCRdb's table has in-frame clones only and misses some. The sample includes 45,000 to 65,000 clones. There are 14 residues in the CDR3. Germline values: CDR1 MNHNY, CDR2 SVGAGI (reference sequence). A remark on this clone: At one boundary the junction diverges from the germline segment, which might be a read error. Other nucleotide sequences in the sample specify the same CDR3.

The chain combines TRBV6-6 with TRBJ1-5, with D unresolved. The receptor comes from a man between 18 and 35 years old in good health and CMV-seropositive. Sequencing input: PBMCs. The CDR3 spells CASSYSEGDQPQHF. CDR3 coding DNA: TGTGCCAGCAGCTACTCGGAGGGCGACCAGCCCCAGCATTTT.